This T cell receptor beta chain stems from a study of T-cell reconstitution after alpha-beta-depleted transplantation in children. Study-level results: The origin of alpha-beta T cells about two months after transplant was reportedly several hundred expanded graft clones. Elevated TCRbeta diversity at day 60 was traced, in some patients, to surviving recipient T cells and thymic progenitors. Hyperexpanded clones declined; after one year, newly produced T cells mostly supplied diversity.

The table lists this clonotype with many counts. Its antigen remains unidentified. Unique molecular identifiers tagged the TCRbeta library. MiXCR, applied by TCRdb to the PCR reads, yields one record per CDR3 protein. The data show more than 85,000 distinct CDR3 sequences, around 7.8% seen once. The TCR comes from a boy aged 2 to 10 with acute lymphoblastic leukemia, due to receive a stem cell transplant. The starting material was PBMCs, obtained before TCRalphabeta/CD19-depleted stem cell transplant.

The CDR3 loop reads CASSYVSSYEQYF. The DNA of the CDR3 is TGTGCCAGCAGTTACGTCAGCTCCTACGAGCAGTACTTC. The chain couples TRBV6-2 or TRBV6-3 to TRBJ2-7; D is undetermined. From germline, CDR1 is MNHEY and CDR2 SVGEGT. The CDR3 totals 13 residues. Between the trimmed V and J ends, which lost 2 bases and 0 bases, there was a span of 5 bases.